This T cell receptor (beta chain) derives from a study of blood T cell repertoires in COVID-19. Sequenced by immunoSEQ multiplex PCR; TCRdb stores in-frame clones only, minus some. In the table there are about 250,000 clones, 88% of which are singletons. Germline CDR1 SNHLY, CDR2 FYNNEI. The CDR3 length is 17 residues. Trimming cost V 2 bases and J 2 bases; bases outside gene matches: 10. This sequence originates from a woman in her thirties with acute or convalescent COVID-19. The sample was peripheral blood. The chain joins TRBV2 to TRBJ2-3; 7 nucleotides agree with TRBD2. Here the CDR3 DNA reads TGTGCCAGCAGTGAACCATTAGCGGGCTACTCCACAGATACGCAGTATTTT. Residues: CASSEPLAGYSTDTQYF.